This is a list of T cell receptor beta chains from one sample in a study of T cells after posttransplantation cyclophosphamide. Clones were read by immunoSEQ multiplex PCR, and TCRdb kept only the in-frame ones, dropping some. The sample records roughly 20,000 clones, less than 80% being singletons. Sequenced material: PBMCs, taken after an allogeneic stem cell transplant with post-transplant cyclophosphamide. The receptors stem from a male patient aged 30 to 39 who received an allogeneic stem cell transplant from a related donor, was CMV-positive, and had acute GVHD only. Some T cells may be supplied by the graft donor. CDR3s include the opening cysteine and the closing phenylalanine or tryptophan. A D gene is named only where the DNA matches it firmly. Clone sizes are given selectively: once, few, many, or a class where the clone is expanded.

>-|TRBV11-2|-|TRBJ1-5
CASSLAGDSNQPQHF
TGTGCCAGCAGCTTAGCCGGGGATAGCAATCAGCCCCAGCATTTT
>-|TRBV27|TRBD1|TRBJ1-6
CASSWDRDNSPLHF
TGTGCCAGCAGTTGGGACAGGGACAATTCACCCCTCCACTTT
>-|TRBV5-1|TRBD2|TRBJ2-1
CASKIGGASYNEQFF
TGCGCCAGCAAGATCGGGGGGGCCTCCTACAATGAGCAGTTCTTC
>few|TRBV6-1|-|TRBJ1-5
CASEGGNQPQHF
TGTGCCAGCGAAGGGGGTAATCAGCCCCAGCATTTT
>medium-sized|TRBV7-2|-|TRBJ2-7
CASSLSAYEQYF
TGTGCCAGCAGCTTATCCGCGTACGAGCAGTACTTC
>-|TRBV5-4|TRBD1|TRBJ2-5
CASRTQTGLQETQYF
TGTGCCAGCAGAACACAGACAGGGCTGCAAGAGACCCAGTACTTC
>-|TRBV28|-|TRBJ1-5
CASSLSPGGNQPQHF
TGTGCCAGCAGTTTAAGCCCAGGGGGCAATCAGCCCCAGCATTTT
>-|TRBV18|-|TRBJ1-5
CASSPPPGDQPQHF
TGTGCCAGCTCACCCCCTCCAGGTGATCAGCCCCAGCATTTT
>-|TRBV7-2|TRBD1|TRBJ1-3
CASSWGQGSRSGNTIYF
TGTGCCAGCAGCTGGGGACAGGGAAGCCGCTCTGGAAACACCATATATTTT
>few|TRBV14|-|TRBJ1-6
CASGQSSYNSPLHF
TGTGCCAGCGGACAGAGCTCCTATAATTCACCCCTCCACTTT
>once|TRBV7-9|-|TRBJ2-3
CASSRGDTQYF
TGTGCCAGCAGCAGGGGAGATACGCAGTATTTT
>-|TRBV2|TRBD2|TRBJ2-5
CASSALTSGGAAGTQYF
TGTGCCAGCAGCGCGTTAACTAGCGGGGGGGCCGCGGGGACCCAGTACTTC
>-|TRBV7-2|-|TRBJ1-1
CASSLAGGWAFF
TGTGCCAGCAGCTTAGCAGGAGGGTGGGCTTTCTTT
>-|TRBV9|TRBD2|TRBJ2-5
CASSPTSGGETQYF
TGTGCCAGCAGCCCGACTAGCGGGGGGGAGACCCAGTACTTC
>-|TRBV7-7|-|TRBJ1-1
CASSSDRNTEAFF
TGTGCCAGCAGCTCGGACAGAAACACTGAAGCTTTCTTT
>-|TRBV7-2|TRBD1|TRBJ1-5
CASSVGQGASQPQHF
TGTGCCAGCAGTGTGGGACAGGGGGCGAGTCAGCCCCAGCATTTT
>-|TRBV7-9|-|TRBJ1-2
CASSPPGGANYGYTF
TGTGCCAGCAGCCCACCGGGGGGAGCTAACTATGGCTACACCTTC
>-|TRBV7-3|-|TRBJ1-4
CASSVTGRPNEKLFF
TGTGCCAGCAGCGTAACAGGGAGACCTAATGAAAAACTGTTTTTT
>-|TRBV5-1|-|TRBJ2-5
CASSTGPGLETQYF
TGCGCCAGCAGCACAGGTCCAGGGTTGGAGACCCAGTACTTC
>-|TRBV5-1|-|TRBJ2-5
CASSIGGLRLETQYF
TGCGCCAGCAGCATAGGAGGTCTAAGACTAGAGACCCAGTACTTC
>-|TRBV9|TRBD2|TRBJ2-3
CASSVSPSGGAPDTQYF
TGTGCCAGCAGCGTATCGCCCAGCGGGGGGGCCCCGGATACGCAGTATTTT
>-|TRBV5-4|TRBD2|TRBJ2-2
CASSISGGTGELFF
TGTGCCAGCAGCATCAGCGGGGGGACCGGGGAGCTGTTTTTT
>-|TRBV11-1|TRBD1|TRBJ1-1
CASSLMGTENTEAFF
TGTGCCAGCAGCTTAATGGGGACAGAGAACACTGAAGCTTTCTTT
>once|TRBV4-1|TRBD1|TRBJ1-1
CASSQFRLPGQQNTEAFF
TGCGCCAGCAGCCAATTCCGCCTTCCGGGACAGCAGAACACTGAAGCTTTCTTT